These T cell receptor beta chains were read from a single sample in a study of technical replicates of blood from a handful of donors. This table comes from immunoSEQ multiplex PCR, and its TCRdb copy is limited to in-frame clones, with some not included. The repertoire holds over 15,000 clones, with just under 90% as singletons. Sequenced input: PBMCs. These receptors came from a human donor in good health. The CDR3 runs from the conserved cysteine through the conserved F or W. The D gene is left open where the match is weak. Only some rows state a clone size, as once, few, many or a class for expanded clones.

v_call	d_call	clone_size	j_call	cdr3_nt	cdr3_aa
TRBV28	TRBD1	NA	TRBJ2-1	TGTGCCAGCAGTTTTGGGACAGGGGGCAATGAGCAGTTCTTC	CASSFGTGGNEQFF
TRBV11-2	TRBD2	NA	TRBJ2-5	TGTGCCAGCAGCTTACCCGTCGGACTAGCGGGAATCCACCAAGAGACCCAGTACTTC	CASSLPVGLAGIHQETQYF
TRBV7-7	NA	NA	TRBJ2-1	TGTGCCAGCACTCGGTCCTACAATGAGCAGTTCTTC	CASTRSYNEQFF
TRBV29-1	TRBD2	few	TRBJ2-1	TGCAGCGTTACCCCGGCGGGAGTAGGGGCGGGGGAGCAGTTCTTC	CSVTPAGVGAGEQFF
TRBV2	NA	NA	TRBJ2-1	TGTGCCAGCAGTGCCACTACCTTTTTCTACAATGAGCAGTTCTTC	CASSATTFFYNEQFF
TRBV6-1	NA	NA	TRBJ2-2	TGTGCCAGCAGGGAAACTAGCACCGGGGAGCTGTTTTTT	CASRETSTGELFF
TRBV7-9	NA	NA	TRBJ1-5	TGTGCCAGCAGCTTGGAGGGATCGGGCAATCAGCCCCAGCATTTT	CASSLEGSGNQPQHF
TRBV6-5	NA	NA	TRBJ1-1	TGTGCCAGCAGTCTCGCGACACGGAACACTGAAGCTTTCTTT	CASSLATRNTEAFF
TRBV5-1	NA	NA	TRBJ1-2	TGCGCCAGCAGACAGGACACAACTAACTATGGCTACACCTTC	CASRQDTTNYGYTF
TRBV10-2	NA	NA	TRBJ1-1	TGCGCCAGCAGATTCGGCCGGGACACTGAAGCTTTCTTT	CASRFGRDTEAFF
TRBV2	NA	NA	TRBJ2-6	TGTGCCAGCAGCGCCGGGACATATGCTACTGGGGCCAACGTCCTGACTTTC	CASSAGTYATGANVLTF
TRBV7-7	NA	NA	TRBJ1-2	TGTGCCAGCAGCTTAGTTTGTCGACGGGGAGGCTATGGCTACACCTTC	CASSLVCRRGGYGYTF
TRBV4-1	TRBD2	NA	TRBJ2-2	TGCGCCAGCAGCCACCCGGGGTTAGGAAAGCGGGAGTACACCGGGGAGCTGTTTTTT	CASSHPGLGKREYTGELFF
TRBV7-6	TRBD1	few	TRBJ1-5	TGTGCCAGCAGCGTACGGACAGGGGCCAATCAGCCCCAGCATTTT	CASSVRTGANQPQHF